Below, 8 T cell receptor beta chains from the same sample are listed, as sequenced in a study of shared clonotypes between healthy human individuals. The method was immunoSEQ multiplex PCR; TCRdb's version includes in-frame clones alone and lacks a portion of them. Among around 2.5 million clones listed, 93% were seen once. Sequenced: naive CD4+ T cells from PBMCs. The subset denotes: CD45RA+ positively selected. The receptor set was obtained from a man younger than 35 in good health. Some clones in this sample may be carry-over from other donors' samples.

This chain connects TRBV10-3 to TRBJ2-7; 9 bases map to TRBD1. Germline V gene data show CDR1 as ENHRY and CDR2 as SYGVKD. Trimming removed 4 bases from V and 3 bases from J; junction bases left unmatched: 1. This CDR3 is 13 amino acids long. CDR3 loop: CAISGTGVYEQYF. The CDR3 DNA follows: TGTGCCATCAGTGGGACAGGGGTCTACGAGCAGTACTTC.

This chain's CDR3 is CASRPQGASWGTEAFF. The CDR3, as DNA: TGTGCCAGCAGGCCACAGGGGGCGAGTTGGGGCACTGAAGCTTTCTTT. The chain recombines TRBV7-2 with TRBJ1-1; 9 bases align to TRBD1. The J segment lost 4 bases and the V segment lost 6 bases, leaving 12 bases of the junction unmatched. Germline V CDR1 and CDR2: SGHTA, FQGNSA. There are 16 residues in the CDR3.

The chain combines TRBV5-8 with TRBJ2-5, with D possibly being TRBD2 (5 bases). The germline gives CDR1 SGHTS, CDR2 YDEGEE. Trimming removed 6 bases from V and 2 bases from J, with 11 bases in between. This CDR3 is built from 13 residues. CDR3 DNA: TGTGCCAGCATGCGGGCCGCTCAAGAGACCCAGTACTTC. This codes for CASMRAAQETQYF.

CDR3 DNA: TGTGCCAGTAGTGCCTCGGGACTAGCGGGAGATACGCAGTATTTT. This codes for CASSASGLAGDTQYF. The rearrangement uses TRBV19 and TRBJ2-3; 12 bases agree with TRBD2. Germline lookup yields CDR1 LNHDA and CDR2 SQIVND (reference sequence). The CDR3 extends over 15 amino acids. V shed 5 bases, J shed 5 bases, and the junction held 5 bases outside the gene matches.

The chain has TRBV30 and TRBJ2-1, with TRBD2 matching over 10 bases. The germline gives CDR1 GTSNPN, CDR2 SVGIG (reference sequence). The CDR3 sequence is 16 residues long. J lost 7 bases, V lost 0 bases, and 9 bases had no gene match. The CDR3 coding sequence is TGTGCCTGGAGTGTACTGCAGCGGGAGGGGTATAATGAGCAGTTCTTC. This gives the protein CAWSVLQREGYNEQFF.

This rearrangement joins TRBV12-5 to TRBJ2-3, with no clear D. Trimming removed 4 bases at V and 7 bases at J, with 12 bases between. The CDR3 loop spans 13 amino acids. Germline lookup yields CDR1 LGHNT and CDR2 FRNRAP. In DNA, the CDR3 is TGTGCTAGTGGTTCCCCAAATATGCATACGCAGTATTTT. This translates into CASGSPNMHTQYF.

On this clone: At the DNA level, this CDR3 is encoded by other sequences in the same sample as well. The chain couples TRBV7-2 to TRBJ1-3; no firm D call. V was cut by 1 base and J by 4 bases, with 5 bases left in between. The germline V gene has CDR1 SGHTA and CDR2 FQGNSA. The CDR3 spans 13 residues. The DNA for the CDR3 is TGTGCCAGCAGCTTAGTTCGGGGAAACACCATATATTTT. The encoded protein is CASSLVRGNTIYF. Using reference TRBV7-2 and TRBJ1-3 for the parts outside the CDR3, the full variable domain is GAGVSQSPSNKVTEKGKDVELRCDPISGHTALYWYRQSLGQGLEFLIYFQGNSAPDKSGLPSDRFSAERTGGSVSTLTIQRTQQEDSAVYLCASSLVRGNTIYFGEGSWLTVV.

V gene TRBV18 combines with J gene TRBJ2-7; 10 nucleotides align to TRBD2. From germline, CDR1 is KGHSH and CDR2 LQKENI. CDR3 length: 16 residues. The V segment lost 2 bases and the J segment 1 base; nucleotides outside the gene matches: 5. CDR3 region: CASSPLTSGISYEQYF. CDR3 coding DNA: TGTGCCAGCTCACCATTAACTAGCGGGATATCCTACGAGCAGTACTTC. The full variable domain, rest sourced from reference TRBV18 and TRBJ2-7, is NAGVMQNPRHLVRRRGQEARLRCSPMKGHSHVYWYRQLPEEGLKFMVYLQKENIIDESGMPKERFSAEFPKEGPSILRIQQVVRGDSAAYFCASSPLTSGISYEQYFGPGTRLTVT.